The rows below give T cell receptor beta chains drawn from one sample of a study of beta chain features in type 1 diabetes. Measured with immunoSEQ multiplex PCR; TCRdb has only the in-frame clones, and not every one. Of 20,000 to 25,000 clones listed, about 70% are singletons. The sequenced sample consisted of stem cell memory CD4+ T cells from blood. Receptors were obtained from a woman aged 40 to 50 with type 1 diabetes. CDR3s include the opening cysteine and the closing phenylalanine or tryptophan. Each record gives: clone size, J gene, CDR3 length, V gene, D gene, CDR3 DNA, CDR3 protein. D genes are given only for firm matches. Clone size is not always given. Where it is, it says once, few, many or a class for expanded clones.

>few|TRBJ1-3|17|TRBV19|.
TGTGCCAGTAGTCTTCGGACACCGCAGAGCTCTGGAAACACCATATATTTT
CASSLRTPQSSGNTIYF
>.|TRBJ2-7|16|TRBV7-9|.
TGTGCCAGCAGCCTAAGGACTGCGGCCTGGACCTACGAGCAGTACTTC
CASSLRTAAWTYEQYF
>.|TRBJ2-3|14|TRBV7-2|TRBD1
TGTGCCAGCAGCCGGACAGGGAGCACAGATACGCAGTATTTT
CASSRTGSTDTQYF
>.|TRBJ2-5|16|TRBV4-2|.
TGTGCCAGCAGCCAAGCGCAGGGAGGATGGGGGGAGACCCAGTACTTC
CASSQAQGGWGETQYF
>once|TRBJ1-1|13|TRBV19|.
TGTGCCAGTAGTCCCAGGGAGAACACTGAAGCTTTCTTT
CASSPRENTEAFF
>.|TRBJ2-7|15|TRBV5-5|.
TGTGCCAGCAGTCCTGGGACACTCGGCTCCTACGAGCAGTACTTC
CASSPGTLGSYEQYF
>.|TRBJ1-6|14|TRBV11-2|TRBD1
TGTGCCAGCAGCGTGACAGGGGCCGATTCACCCCTCCACTTT
CASSVTGADSPLHF
>.|TRBJ1-3|14|TRBV9|TRBD1
TGTGCCAGCAGAGGACAGGGCGGGGGAAACACCATATATTTT
CASRGQGGGNTIYF
>.|TRBJ2-1|14|TRBV28|.
TGTGCCAGCAGTTTAAGTCGACAGGAAGATGAGCAGTTCTTC
CASSLSRQEDEQFF
>.|TRBJ2-5|13|TRBV30|.
TGTGCCTGGAGCCAGGGTACGCAGAGGACCCAGTACTTC
CAWSQGTQRTQYF
>.|TRBJ1-1|17|TRBV7-2|TRBD1
TGTGCCAGCAGGAGGGGACAGGGGGCCGGCCCAGACACTGAAGCTTTCTTT
CASRRGQGAGPDTEAFF
>few|TRBJ1-5|15|TRBV7-2|TRBD1
TGTGCCAGCAGCCTCGGACAGGGACTCAATCAGCCCCAGCATTTT
CASSLGQGLNQPQHF
>.|TRBJ2-1|17|TRBV7-2|.
TGTGCCAGCAGCTTCGGGGGGACAAGGAGCTCCTACAATGAGCAGTTCTTC
CASSFGGTRSSYNEQFF
>.|TRBJ1-1|15|TRBV4-2|.
TGTGCCAGCAGCCAAATTTCCCGCGACCTAGCGGGCGCTTTCTTT
CASSQISRDLAGAFF
>once|TRBJ1-1|13|TRBV7-2|.
TGTGCCAGCACCGACTTGAGGAACACTGAAGCTTTCTTT
CASTDLRNTEAFF
>.|TRBJ2-6|18|TRBV19|.
TGTGCCAGTAGTATAGTCCAGGGGAAGAGCTCTGGGGCCAACGTCCTGACTTTC
CASSIVQGKSSGANVLTF
>.|TRBJ2-3|15|TRBV6-6|.
TGTGCCAGCAGTTACGTGGGCACGGGAACAGATACGCAGTATTTT
CASSYVGTGTDTQYF
>few|TRBJ2-5|15|TRBV28|TRBD2
TGTGCCAGCAGTTGGACTAGCGGGAGGCCAGAGACCCAGTACTTC
CASSWTSGRPETQYF
>.|TRBJ2-6|15|TRBV9|.
TGTGCCAGCAGCGTCGAGGGCTCTGGGGCCAACGTCCTGACTTTC
CASSVEGSGANVLTF
>.|TRBJ2-1|15|TRBV7-2|.
TGTGCCAGCAGCTCGCGGGGAAGCTCCTACAATGAGCAGTTCTTC
CASSSRGSSYNEQFF
>.|TRBJ1-2|17|TRBV7-8|TRBD1
TGTGCCAGCAGCATATGGACAGGGGGCGCGGTGAGCTATGGCTACACCTTC
CASSIWTGGAVSYGYTF
>.|TRBJ1-1|13|TRBV27|.
TGTGCCAGCTCAACCAGGGGTGGCACTGAAGCTTTCTTT
CASSTRGGTEAFF